The 11 T cell receptor beta chains below all came from one sample that was sequenced in a study of shared clonotypes between healthy human individuals. Naive CD8 cells lacked CD45RO, underwent positive selection for CCR7 and left out terminally differentiated effector memory CD45RA+ cells. Clones were sequenced by immunoSEQ multiplex PCR, and TCRdb holds only the in-frame ones, with some missing. The table records about 580,000 clones, about 98% of them present only once. Source material: naive CD8+ T cells sorted from blood. These receptors came from a man aged 25-45 years in good health.

J is TRBJ2-1 and V is TRBV11-3; 8 positions agree with TRBD2. The CDR3 loop spans 14 amino acids. The germline CDR1 and CDR2 sequences are SGHNT and YENEEA. After removal of 2 bases from V and 6 bases from J, the junction contained 3 bases not matched to a gene. DNA for the CDR3: TGTGCCAGCAGCTTACGGGAGGGTGGCAATGAGCAGTTCTTC. The encoded protein is CASSLREGGNEQFF.

The chain couples TRBV15 to TRBJ1-5; D remains ambiguous. Germline lookup yields CDR1 LNHNV and CDR2 YYDKDF (reference sequence). Trimming pared 0 bases from V and 5 bases from J, leaving 11 bases between. The CDR3 is made up of 15 amino acids. The CDR3 sequence: CATSRDRLKDQPQHF. CDR3 nucleotides: TGTGCCACCAGCAGAGATCGTCTCAAGGATCAGCCCCAGCATTTT. The full variable domain, completed using reference TRBV15 and TRBJ1-5, is DAMVIQNPRYQVTQFGKPVTLSCSQTLNHNVMYWYQQKSSQAPKLLFHYYDKDFNNEADTPDNFQSRRPNTSFCFLDIRSPGLGDTAMYLCATSRDRLKDQPQHFGDGTRLSIL.

The V gene is TRBV19, the J gene TRBJ2-1; 9 bases are shared with TRBD1. The CDR3 sequence is 11 residues long. Per germline, CDR1 LNHDA and CDR2 SQIVND (reference sequence). V lost 8 bases, J lost 7 bases, and 0 bases stayed unmatched. CDR3 sequence (DNA): TGTGCCAGTGGACAGGGGAATGAGCAGTTCTTC. Protein: CASGQGNEQFF.

CDR3 region: CATSRGVGSRHEQYF. CDR3 sequence (DNA): TGTGCCACCAGCAGAGGGGTAGGAAGTCGCCACGAGCAGTACTTC. V and J are TRBV15 and TRBJ2-7; D not certain. The V end was cut by 1 base, the J end by 5 bases, with 15 bases between. This CDR3 has 15 residues. In germline, CDR1 is LNHNV, CDR2 YYDKDF (reference sequence).

V and J are TRBV15 and TRBJ1-1; D is possibly TRBD1 (5 bases). Germline V gene sequence: CDR1 LNHNV, CDR2 YYDKDF (reference sequence). V dropped 0 bases and J dropped 5 bases, with 10 bases sitting between them. This CDR3 contains 14 residues. In DNA form, the CDR3 reads TGTGCCACCAGCAGAGATCTAGGGGAGACTGAAGCTTTCTTT. Its translation is CATSRDLGETEAFF.

This chain uses TRBV4-1 with TRBJ2-2; D not certain. The CDR3 is 17 residues long. Germline V gene sequence: CDR1 MGHRA, CDR2 YSYEKL. Deletions cut 1 base from V and 0 bases from J, with 12 bases between. The CDR3 nucleotides read TGCGCCAGCAGCCAAGGCGGCAGTTGGACGAACACCGGGGAGCTGTTTTTT. The encoded protein is CASSQGGSWTNTGELFF.

This chain connects TRBV28 to TRBJ2-4, with 9 positions matching TRBD2. Germline-derived CDR1 and CDR2 are MDHEN and SYDVKM. The CDR3 length is 17 residues. Trimming at V came to 5 bases and at J to 7 bases, leaving 15 bases not matched to a gene. The CDR3 is CASSLIAGALGGNIQYF. The CDR3 DNA reads as TGTGCCAGCAGTCTAATAGCGGGAGCCTTAGGTGGGAACATTCAGTACTTC.

In this sample, this clone turned up once. This chain links TRBV4-3 with TRBJ2-7; no firm D call. The CDR3 loop spans 16 amino acids. The germline V gene encodes CDR1 LGHNA and CDR2 YSLEER. V gave up 1 base and J gave up 0 bases, with 13 bases separating them. CDR3 sequence reads: CASSQGASHNSYEQYF. In DNA, the CDR3 is TGCGCCAGCAGCCAAGGTGCCAGCCATAACTCCTACGAGCAGTACTTC.

The chain uses TRBV19 and TRBJ1-3, with 7 bases that match TRBD1. Germline assignment: CDR1 LNHDA and CDR2 SQIVND (reference sequence). The length of the CDR3 is 16 residues. V shed 7 bases and J 8 bases; nucleotides not matched to a gene: 17. The CDR3 loop reads CASIAVGDSLADTIYF. CDR3 DNA: TGTGCCAGTATCGCCGTCGGGGACAGCCTAGCGGACACCATATATTTT.

The rearrangement links TRBV9 to TRBJ2-2, with TRBD1 identical over 9 bases. The germline V gene has CDR1 SGDLS and CDR2 YYNGEE. The CDR3 contains 14 residues. V was pared by 0 bases and J by 8 bases, with 2 bases of the junction left unmatched. This CDR3 is CASSVEQGAGELFF. As DNA, the CDR3 is TGTGCCAGCAGCGTAGAACAGGGGGCTGGGGAGCTGTTTTTT.

The chain recombines TRBV19 with TRBJ1-1; possible D gene TRBD1, 5 bases. CDR1 is LNHDA and CDR2 is SQIVND in the germline V gene (reference sequence). Trimming left V 3 bases short and J 0 bases short, with 8 bases between. The CDR3 is 14 residues long. The CDR3 DNA is TGTGCCAGTAGTATGGGGACGGTGAACACTGAAGCTTTCTTT. Residues: CASSMGTVNTEAFF.